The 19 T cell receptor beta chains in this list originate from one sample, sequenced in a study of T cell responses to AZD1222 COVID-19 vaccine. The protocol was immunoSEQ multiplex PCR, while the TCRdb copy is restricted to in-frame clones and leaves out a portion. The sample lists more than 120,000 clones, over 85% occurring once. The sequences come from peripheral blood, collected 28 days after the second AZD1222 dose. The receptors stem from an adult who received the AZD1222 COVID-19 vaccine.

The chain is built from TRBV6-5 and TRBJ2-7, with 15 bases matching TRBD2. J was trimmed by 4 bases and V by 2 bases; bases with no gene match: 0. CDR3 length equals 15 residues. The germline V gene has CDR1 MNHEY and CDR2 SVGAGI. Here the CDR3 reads CASSYGTSGRYEQYF. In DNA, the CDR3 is TGTGCCAGCAGTTACGGGACTAGCGGGAGGTACGAGCAGTACTTC.

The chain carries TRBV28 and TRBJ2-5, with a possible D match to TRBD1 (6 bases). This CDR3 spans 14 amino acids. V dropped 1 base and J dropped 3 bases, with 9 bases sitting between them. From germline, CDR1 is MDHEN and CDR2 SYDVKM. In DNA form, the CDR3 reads TGTGCCAGCAGTTTATCGACAGGAGAAGAGACCCAGTACTTC. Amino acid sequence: CASSLSTGEETQYF.

The CDR3 region is CASSLKRESYNEQFF. CDR3 coding DNA: TGTGCCAGCAGCTTGAAACGGGAATCCTACAATGAGCAGTTCTTC. This chain links TRBV5-6 with TRBJ2-1; TRBD2 is a possible D gene (5 bases). CDR1 and CDR2 (germline): SGHDT, YYEEEE. The CDR3 is 15 residues long. The germline V and J ends were trimmed by 1 base and 1 base, with 9 bases remaining between them.

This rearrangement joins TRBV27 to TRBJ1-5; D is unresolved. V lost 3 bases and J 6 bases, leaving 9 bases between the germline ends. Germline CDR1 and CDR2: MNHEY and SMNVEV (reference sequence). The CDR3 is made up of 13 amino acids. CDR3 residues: CASSFTGSQPQHF. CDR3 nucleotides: TGTGCCAGCAGTTTTACGGGGAGTCAGCCCCAGCATTTT.

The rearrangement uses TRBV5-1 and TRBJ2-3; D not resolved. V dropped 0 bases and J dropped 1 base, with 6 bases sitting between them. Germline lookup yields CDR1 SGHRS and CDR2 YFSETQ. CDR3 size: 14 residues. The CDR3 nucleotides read TGCGCCAGCAGCTTGGGCCAACGCACAGATACGCAGTATTTT. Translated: CASSLGQRTDTQYF.

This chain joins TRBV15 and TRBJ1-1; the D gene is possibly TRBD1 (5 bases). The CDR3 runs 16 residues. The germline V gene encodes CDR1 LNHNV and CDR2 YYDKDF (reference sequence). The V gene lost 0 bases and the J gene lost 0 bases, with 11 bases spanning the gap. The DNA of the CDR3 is TGTGCCACCAGCAGAGATAGGGGAACTCTGAACACTGAAGCTTTCTTT. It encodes CATSRDRGTLNTEAFF.

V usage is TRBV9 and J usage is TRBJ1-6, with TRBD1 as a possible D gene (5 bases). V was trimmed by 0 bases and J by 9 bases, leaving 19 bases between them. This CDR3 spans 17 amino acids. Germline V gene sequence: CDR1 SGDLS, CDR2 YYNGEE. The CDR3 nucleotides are TGTGCCAGCAGCGTAGAGGGAGGGGTGAGCCCGAGTTCACCCCTCCACTTT. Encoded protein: CASSVEGGVSPSSPLHF. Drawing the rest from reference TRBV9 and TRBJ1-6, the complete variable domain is DSGVTQTPKHLITATGQRVTLRCSPRSGDLSVYWYQQSLDQGLQFLIQYYNGEERAKGNILERFSAQQFPDLHSELNLSSLELGDSALYFCASSVEGGVSPSSPLHFGNGTRLTVT.

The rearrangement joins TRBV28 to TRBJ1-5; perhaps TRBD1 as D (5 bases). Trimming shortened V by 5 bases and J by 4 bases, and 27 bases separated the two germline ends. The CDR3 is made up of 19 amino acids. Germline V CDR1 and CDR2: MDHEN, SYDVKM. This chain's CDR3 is CASSHNTVLGQGWNQPQHF. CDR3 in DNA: TGTGCCAGCAGTCACAATACGGTCCTAGGGCAGGGATGGAATCAGCCCCAGCATTTT.

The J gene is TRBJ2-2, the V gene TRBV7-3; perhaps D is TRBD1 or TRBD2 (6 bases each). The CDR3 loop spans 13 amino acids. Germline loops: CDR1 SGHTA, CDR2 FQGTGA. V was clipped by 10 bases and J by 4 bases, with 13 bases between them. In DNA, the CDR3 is TGTGCCACCGGGGGCAGGGTCACCGGGGAGCTGTTTTTT. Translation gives CATGGRVTGELFF.

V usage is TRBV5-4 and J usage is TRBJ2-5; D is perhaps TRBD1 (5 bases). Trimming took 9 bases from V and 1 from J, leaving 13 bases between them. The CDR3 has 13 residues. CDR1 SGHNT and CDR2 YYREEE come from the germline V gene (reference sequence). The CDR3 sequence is CATQGAPQETQYF. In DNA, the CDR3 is TGTGCCACCCAAGGGGCGCCCCAAGAGACCCAGTACTTC.

The CDR3 coding sequence is TGCGCCAGCAGCTTTCAGGCGGGCACCGGGGAGCTGTTTTTT. It yields the protein CASSFQAGTGELFF. This chain joins TRBV5-1 and TRBJ2-2; perhaps TRBD2 as D (5 bases). The CDR3 loop spans 14 amino acids. Germline V gene lookup returns CDR1 SGHRS and CDR2 YFSETQ. The V gene lost 2 bases and the J gene lost 4 bases, with 9 bases spanning the gap.

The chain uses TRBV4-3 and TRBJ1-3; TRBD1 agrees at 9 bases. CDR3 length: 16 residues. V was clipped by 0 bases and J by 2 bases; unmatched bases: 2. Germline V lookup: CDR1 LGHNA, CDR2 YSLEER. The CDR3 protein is CASSQDGQGPGNTIYF. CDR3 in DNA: TGCGCCAGCAGCCAAGACGGACAGGGGCCTGGAAACACCATATATTTT.

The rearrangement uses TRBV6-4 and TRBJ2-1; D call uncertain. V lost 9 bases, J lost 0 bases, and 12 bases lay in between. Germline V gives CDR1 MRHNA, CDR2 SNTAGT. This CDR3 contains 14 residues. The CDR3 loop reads CARGHFSSYNEQFF. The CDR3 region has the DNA TGTGCCAGAGGGCATTTTAGCTCCTACAATGAGCAGTTCTTC.

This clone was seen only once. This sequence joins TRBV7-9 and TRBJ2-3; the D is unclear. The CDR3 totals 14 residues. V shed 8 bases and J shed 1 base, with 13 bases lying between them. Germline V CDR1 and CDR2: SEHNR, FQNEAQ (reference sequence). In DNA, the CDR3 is TGTGCCAGCGCCGCTCCTCTTCGCACAGATACGCAGTATTTT. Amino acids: CASAAPLRTDTQYF.

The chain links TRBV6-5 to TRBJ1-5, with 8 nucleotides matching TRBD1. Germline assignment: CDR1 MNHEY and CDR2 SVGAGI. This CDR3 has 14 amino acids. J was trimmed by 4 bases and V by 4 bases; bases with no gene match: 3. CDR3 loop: CASSFYRGNQPQHF. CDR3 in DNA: TGTGCCAGCAGTTTCTACAGGGGGAATCAGCCCCAGCATTTT.

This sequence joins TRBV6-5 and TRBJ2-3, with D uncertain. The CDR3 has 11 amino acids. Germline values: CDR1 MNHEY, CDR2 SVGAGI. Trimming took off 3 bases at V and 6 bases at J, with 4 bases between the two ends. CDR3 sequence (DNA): TGTGCCAGCAGTTATGGGGATACGCAGTATTTT. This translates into CASSYGDTQYF.

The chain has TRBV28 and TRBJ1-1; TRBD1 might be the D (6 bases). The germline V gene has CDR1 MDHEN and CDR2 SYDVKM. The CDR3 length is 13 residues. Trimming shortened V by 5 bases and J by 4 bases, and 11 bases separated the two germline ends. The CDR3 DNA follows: TGTGCCAGCAGTAGGGGGGTTCCCACTGAAGCTTTCTTT. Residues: CASSRGVPTEAFF.

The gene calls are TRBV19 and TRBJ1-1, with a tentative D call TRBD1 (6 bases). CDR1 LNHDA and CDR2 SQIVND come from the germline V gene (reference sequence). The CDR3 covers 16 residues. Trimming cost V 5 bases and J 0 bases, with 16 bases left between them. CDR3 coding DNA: TGTGCCAGTAGTTCACATACCGGGACACTGAACACTGAAGCTTTCTTT. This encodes CASSSHTGTLNTEAFF. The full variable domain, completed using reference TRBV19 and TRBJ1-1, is DGGITQSPKYLFRKEGQNVTLSCEQNLNHDAMYWYRQDPGQGLRLIYYSQIVNDFQKGDIAEGYSVSREKKESFPLTVTSAQKNPTAFYLCASSSHTGTLNTEAFFGQGTRLTVV.

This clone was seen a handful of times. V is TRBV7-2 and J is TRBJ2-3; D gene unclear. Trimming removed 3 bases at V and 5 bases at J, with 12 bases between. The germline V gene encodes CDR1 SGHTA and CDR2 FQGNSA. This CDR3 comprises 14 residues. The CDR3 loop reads CASSFSIIGDTQYF. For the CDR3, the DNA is TGTGCCAGCAGCTTCTCAATAATAGGAGATACGCAGTATTTT.